The clone carrying this T cell receptor (beta chain) was counted between two and nine times. Antigen: not known. The sample is drawn from a study of T cell responses to AZD1222 COVID-19 vaccine. The study, taken as a whole, reports: Baseline serostatus was positive in only a handful of AZD1222 recipients. White British people made up most donors, females outnumbered males, and clonal diversity was possibly underestimated.

V trimming: 2 bases; J trimming: 15 bases; junction bases outside the gene matches: 3. There are 11 residues in the CDR3. CDR1 and CDR2 from the germline V gene are MNHNY and SVGAGI (reference sequence). Using immunoSEQ multiplex PCR, the repertoire was profiled, and TCRdb retains in-frame clones only, with some absent. Found here are about 66,000 clones, around 90% of them singletons; the top ten hold 4% to 5.5%. This specimen was peripheral blood, taken 28 days after the second dose of the MenACWY control vaccine. The TCR sequence derives from an adult who received the MenACWY meningococcal vaccine as a control. The genes are TRBV6-6 and TRBJ2-3; 9 nucleotides agree with TRBD1. The CDR3 DNA reads TGTGCCAGCAGTTACCGGGACAGGGTTTATTTT. Protein: CASSYRDRVYF.